The present TCR beta chain was sequenced within a study of T cells in Graves' hyperthyroidism and ophthalmopathy. The blood sample was taken at first hyperthyroidism diagnosis, before any ophthalmopathy symptoms. The CDR3 contains 16 residues. Trimming at V came to 2 bases and at J to 7 bases, leaving 8 bases not matched to a gene. Germline values: CDR1 MNHEY, CDR2 SMNVEV (reference sequence). There are many counts of this clonotype. RNA transcripts served as the template for amplifying TCR beta CDR3 regions. The HTBI primer set drove a first-round RT-PCR of the TCR CDR3. TCRdb re-analysed the multiplex PCR reads in MiXCR, keeping a single row per CDR3 protein. The sample yields around 350,000 distinct CDR3 sequences, approximately 15% seen once.

V and J are TRBV27 and TRBJ2-1; 10 positions match TRBD2. The origin of this receptor is a woman aged 18 to 35 with Graves' hyperthyroidism that later progressed to Graves' ophthalmopathy. Sequencing was carried out using blood. The CDR3 nucleotides are TGTGCCAGCAGTTTACCGGTAGCGGGAGGCGAGAATGAGCAGTTCTTC. Its translation: CASSLPVAGGENEQFF.